The rows below give T cell receptor beta chains drawn from one sample of a study of radiotherapy plus CTLA-4 blockade in lung cancer. Sequencing used immunoSEQ multiplex PCR; TCRdb keeps in-frame clones, though not all of them. The sample holds 60,000 to 70,000 clones; 70% to 80% are singletons and the top ten take roughly 10%. Material: peripheral blood, obtained from a patient treated with radiotherapy plus ipilimumab. The receptors were gathered from a human donor with non-small cell lung cancer who had a complete response to radiotherapy plus ipilimumab. CDR3s include the opening cysteine and the closing phenylalanine or tryptophan. Each record gives: V gene, D gene, J gene, clone size, CDR3 protein, CDR3 DNA. D genes are given only for firm matches. Clone size is shown for a subset of rows, as once, few, many or a class of expanded clone.

TRBV10-3,NA,TRBJ1-3,NA,CAVSETIDSSGNTIYF,TGTGCCGTCAGTGAGACTATCGACAGCTCTGGAAACACCATATATTTT
TRBV18,NA,TRBJ1-2,NA,CASSLNRDGFYGYTF,TGTGCCAGCTCACTAAATCGCGACGGCTTCTATGGCTACACCTTC
TRBV7-9,NA,TRBJ1-3,NA,CASSHSSGNTIYF,TGTGCCAGCAGCCACAGCTCTGGAAACACCATATATTTT
TRBV18,TRBD1,TRBJ1-5,NA,CASSSNLGGSNQPQHF,TGTGCCAGCTCATCGAACCTAGGGGGCTCAAATCAGCCCCAGCATTTT
TRBV10-3,NA,TRBJ1-2,NA,CAISDRRGDYGYTF,TGTGCCATCAGTGACCGCCGGGGGGACTATGGCTACACCTTC
TRBV11-2,NA,TRBJ1-4,NA,CASSLREKLFF,TGTGCCAGCAGCCTCCGTGAAAAACTGTTTTTT
TRBV19,NA,TRBJ1-1,NA,CASSSEGLGTEAFF,TGTGCCAGTAGTAGTGAGGGGCTTGGCACTGAAGCTTTCTTT
TRBV7-2,NA,TRBJ1-6,NA,CASSLAGQALFRALHF,TGTGCCAGCAGCTTAGCGGGGCAGGCGCTGTTCAGGGCCCTCCACTTT
TRBV6-6,NA,TRBJ1-2,few,CASSLPSGSGGYTF,TGTGCCAGCAGCCTCCCATCCGGGTCGGGTGGCTACACCTTC
TRBV5-1,NA,TRBJ2-6,NA,CASRLTANSGANVLTF,TGCGCCAGCAGACTGACAGCCAACTCTGGGGCCAACGTCCTGACTTTC
TRBV5-4,TRBD1,TRBJ1-4,NA,CASGDRGRIEKLFF,TGTGCCAGCGGGGACAGGGGGCGGATTGAAAAACTGTTTTTT
TRBV5-1,TRBD1,TRBJ2-3,NA,CASSLGRTGSSSTDTQYF,TGCGCCAGCAGCTTGGGTAGGACAGGCTCTTCTAGCACAGATACGCAGTATTTT
TRBV5-1,TRBD2,TRBJ2-1,NA,CASSLVTGTSVNNEQFF,TGCGCCAGCAGCTTGGTCACCGGGACTAGCGTCAACAATGAGCAGTTCTTC
TRBV4-3,NA,TRBJ2-1,NA,CASSQAIHTSWGGNEQFF,TGCGCCAGCAGCCAAGCAATACACACCAGTTGGGGAGGCAATGAGCAGTTCTTC
TRBV7-7,TRBD1,TRBJ1-3,NA,CASSPGGGFSSGNTIYF,TGTGCTAGCAGCCCAGGGGGGGGCTTTAGCTCTGGAAACACCATATATTTT
TRBV11-2,NA,TRBJ1-2,NA,CASSLQAINYGYTF,TGTGCCAGCAGCTTACAGGCAATTAACTATGGCTACACCTTC
TRBV10-2,NA,TRBJ1-4,NA,CASNRQLNEKLFF,TGCGCCAGCAACCGACAGCTTAATGAAAAACTGTTTTTT
TRBV7-9,TRBD1,TRBJ2-1,once,CASSLAGRDRGHEQFF,TGTGCCAGCAGCTTAGCGGGAAGGGACAGGGGACATGAGCAGTTCTTC
TRBV11-2,TRBD2,TRBJ2-3,NA,CASSLFGREADTQYF,TGTGCCAGCAGCTTATTCGGGAGGGAAGCAGATACGCAGTATTTT
TRBV7-8,NA,TRBJ1-5,NA,CASSLTGQPQHF,TGTGCCAGCAGCTTAACGGGTCAGCCCCAGCATTTT
TRBV11-3,NA,TRBJ2-7,NA,CASSLPGRDQYF,TGTGCCAGCAGCTTACCGGGACGGGACCAGTACTTC
TRBV7-2,NA,TRBJ1-3,once,CASSLAGAFSGNTIYF,TGTGCCAGCAGCTTAGCCGGGGCCTTCTCTGGAAACACCATATATTTT